The subject of this entry is one T cell receptor (beta chain). The source of the sample is a study of control samples from healthy donors and cancer patients. Trimming left V 3 bases short and J 4 bases short, with 8 bases between. Germline V gene data show CDR1 as LNHDA and CDR2 as SQIVND (reference sequence). This CDR3 is built from 13 residues. Method: immunoSEQ multiplex PCR; TCRdb's copy keeps in-frame clones and lacks some. The sample has about 80,000 clones, approximately 91% seen once. Sequencing used blood. This receptor was identified in a woman aged 55-75 years in good health. The chain has TRBV19 and TRBJ2-3; D remains ambiguous. CDR3 DNA: TGTGCCAGTAGTATTCTTGAGGCAGATACGCAGTATTTT. This encodes CASSILEADTQYF.